This T cell receptor (beta chain) came from a study of blood T cells in healthy people across ages. A note on this clonotype: Germline is not matched at one junction end, which may reflect a read error.

Primed by a sample-barcoded 5' primer and a J-beta primer mix, a second PCR proceeded for about 6 to 12 cycles. MiXCR, applied by TCRdb to the 5' RACE reads, yields one record per CDR3 protein. Among over 600,000 distinct CDR3 sequences listed, 46% were seen once. This receptor was taken from a man at least 80 years old in good health. The specimen was blood.

The DNA of the CDR3 is TGCGCCAGCAGCTTGATGGGACAGGGGGTGCTCTCTGGGGCCGACGTCCTGACTTTC. Translating it yields CASSLMGQGVLSGADVLTF. The chain is built from TRBV5-1 and TRBJ2-6; 11 nucleotides agree with TRBD1. The CDR3 has 19 residues. Germline CDR1 reads SGHRS; CDR2 reads YFSETQ.